The sequence of this T cell receptor (beta chain) was determined in a study of cytomegalovirus exposure and HLA in healthy donors. Study information: Most genotyped donors, about four fifths of 350 to 500, had Caucasian-associated genetic ancestry.

General study findings and limits: Specificity of three CMV-associated chains for CMV antigens was verified in vitro. Later analysis found that TCR beta chains associated with HLA were more clonally expanded than other, equally common chains.

Although they were nominally healthy when sampled, donors likely had unrecorded immune exposures. Amplification used 60 Vbeta primers and 13 Jbeta primers. Clones were sequenced by immunoSEQ multiplex PCR, and TCRdb holds only the in-frame ones, with some missing. The sample has about 180,000 clones, around 80% seen once. About this clone itself: The antigen remains undetermined.

Germline assignment: CDR1 MNHEY and CDR2 SMNVEV (reference sequence). The length of the CDR3 is 13 residues. The J segment lost 4 bases and the V segment lost 8 bases, leaving 2 bases of the junction unmatched. What was sequenced was PBMCs. This sequence joins TRBV27 and TRBJ2-7; 13 nucleotides agree with TRBD2. This sequence originates from a girl aged 10-17 years in good health and CMV-seropositive. The CDR3 sequence: CASGLAGAYEQYF. The CDR3 DNA reads TGTGCCAGCGGACTAGCGGGGGCATACGAGCAGTACTTC.